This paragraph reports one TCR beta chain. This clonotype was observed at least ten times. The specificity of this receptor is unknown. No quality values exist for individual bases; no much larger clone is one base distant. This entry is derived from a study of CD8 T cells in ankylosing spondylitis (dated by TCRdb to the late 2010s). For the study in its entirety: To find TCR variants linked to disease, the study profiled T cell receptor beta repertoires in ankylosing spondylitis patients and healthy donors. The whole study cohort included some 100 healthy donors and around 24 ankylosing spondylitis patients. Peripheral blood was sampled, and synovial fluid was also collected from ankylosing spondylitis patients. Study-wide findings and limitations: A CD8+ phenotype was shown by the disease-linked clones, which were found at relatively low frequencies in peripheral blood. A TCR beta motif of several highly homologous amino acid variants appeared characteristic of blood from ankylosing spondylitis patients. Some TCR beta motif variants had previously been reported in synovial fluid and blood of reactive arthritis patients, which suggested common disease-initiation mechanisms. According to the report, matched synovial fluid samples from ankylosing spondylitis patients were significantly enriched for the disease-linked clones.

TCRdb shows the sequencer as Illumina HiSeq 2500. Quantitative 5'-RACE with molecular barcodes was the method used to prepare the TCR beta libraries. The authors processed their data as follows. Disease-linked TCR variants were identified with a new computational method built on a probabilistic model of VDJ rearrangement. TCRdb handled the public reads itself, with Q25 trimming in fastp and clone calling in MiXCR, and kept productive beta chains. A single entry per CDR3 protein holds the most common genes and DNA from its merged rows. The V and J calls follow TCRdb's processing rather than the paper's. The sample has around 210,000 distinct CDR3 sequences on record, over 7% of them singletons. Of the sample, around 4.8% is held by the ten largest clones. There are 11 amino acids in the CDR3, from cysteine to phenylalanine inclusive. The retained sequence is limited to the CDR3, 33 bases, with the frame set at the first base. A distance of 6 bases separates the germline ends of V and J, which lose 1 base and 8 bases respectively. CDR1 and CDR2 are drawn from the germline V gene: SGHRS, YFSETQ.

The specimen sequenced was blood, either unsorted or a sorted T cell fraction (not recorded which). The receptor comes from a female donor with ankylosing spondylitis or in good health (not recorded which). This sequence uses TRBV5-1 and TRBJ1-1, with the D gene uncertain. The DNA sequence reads TGCGCCAGCAGCTTGCTAGGGGAAGCTTTCTTT. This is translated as CASSLLGEAFF.